The next 7 T cell receptor beta chains were all read from a single sample in a study of T cell responses to AZD1222 COVID-19 vaccine (dated by TCRdb to the early 2020s). The library relied on the immunoSEQ multiplex PCR assay. As stored in TCRdb, this immuneACCESS dataset retains in-frame rearrangements with V and J assigned. A fraction of the clones does not appear; measured against another copy, unresolved V genes explain less than half of the discrepancy, and the remainder lacks a known reason. Here the sample has about 120,000 clones; approximately 90% occur a single time. Together, the top ten hold 11% to 15% of the sample. What the time point label conveys for this sample: baseline before first vaccination. This specimen consisted of peripheral blood, obtained on day 0 of AZD1222 vaccination. Receptor source: an adult in good health.

The J gene is TRBJ2-7, the V gene TRBV6-5; 9 bases are shared with TRBD2. The length of the CDR3 is 15 residues. The J segment lost 0 bases and the V segment lost 6 bases, leaving 6 bases of the junction unmatched. CDR1 is MNHEY, CDR2 SVGAGI, per germline. The CDR3 sequence: CASRLAGAGSYEQYF. The CDR3 region has the DNA TGTGCCAGCAGATTAGCGGGGGCCGGCTCCTACGAGCAGTACTTC.

The gene calls are TRBV27 and TRBJ1-5; 12 bases map to TRBD1. The germline V gene encodes CDR1 MNHEY and CDR2 SMNVEV (reference sequence). The CDR3 is made up of 17 amino acids. The V segment lost 0 bases and the J segment 3 bases; nucleotides outside the gene matches: 3. The CDR3 spells CASSLSGTGGLNQPQHF. The CDR3 DNA reads TGTGCCAGCAGTTTATCGGGGACAGGGGGCCTCAATCAGCCCCAGCATTTT.

This clone appeared once. CDR3 nucleotide sequence: TGTGCCAGCAGCCCTTTTAGGGCGGGTCATCGGGAGCTGTTTTTT. Its translation is CASSPFRAGHRELFF. The genes are TRBV28 and TRBJ2-2, with D perhaps TRBD2 (5 bases). V was cut by 6 bases and J by 9 bases, with 20 bases left in between. CDR3 length: 15 residues. Germline V gene data show CDR1 as MDHEN and CDR2 as SYDVKM.

This clone has only one observation. The V and J genes are TRBV5-1 and TRBJ2-1; 7 nucleotides align to TRBD1. V lost 2 bases, J lost 2 bases, and 1 base stayed unmatched. The germline CDR1 and CDR2 sequences are SGHRS and YFSETQ. The CDR3 loop spans 14 amino acids. CDR3 coding DNA: TGCGCCAGCAGCTTACAGGGGACCTACAATGAGCAGTTCTTC. This translates into CASSLQGTYNEQFF.

This sequence joins TRBV4-3 and TRBJ2-7; possible D gene TRBD2, 6 bases. The CDR3 is made up of 15 amino acids. Trimming pared 2 bases from V and 0 bases from J, leaving 11 bases between. Germline V CDR1 and CDR2: LGHNA, YSLEER. In DNA form, the CDR3 reads TGCGCCAGCAGCCAATTTAGCGGTTCCTCCTACGAGCAGTACTTC. This translates into CASSQFSGSSYEQYF.

In this sample, this clone turned up once. This chain connects TRBV7-8 to TRBJ2-7, with D hard to call. Germline assignment: CDR1 SGHVS and CDR2 FQNEAQ. This CDR3 is 11 amino acids long. The V and J ends lost 5 bases and 6 bases respectively, with 8 bases between them. This CDR3 reads CASSPGREQYF. The CDR3 region has the DNA TGTGCCAGCAGCCCTGGTCGCGAGCAGTACTTC.

The V and J genes are TRBV6-6 and TRBJ1-6; D ambiguous. Germline V lookup: CDR1 MNHNY, CDR2 SVGAGI (reference sequence). The CDR3 sequence is 16 residues long. Trimming took off 0 bases at V and 10 bases at J, with 16 bases between the two ends. In DNA, the CDR3 is TGTGCCAGCAGTTACTCGAGGATAGGGATTGACTCACCCCTCCACTTT. Its protein product is CASSYSRIGIDSPLHF.